This T cell receptor (beta chain) was obtained from a study of cytomegalovirus exposure and HLA in healthy donors. Both 60 Vbeta primers and 13 Jbeta primers went into the PCR. Data came from immunoSEQ multiplex PCR; TCRdb stores just in-frame clones and leaves some out. This table holds some 150,000 clones, approximately 82% found once. As for this clone: What it recognizes is unknown.

Points from the study as a whole: Using a false discovery rate of 0.05, a later analysis showed that 15,000 to 20,000 TCR beta sequences were associated with HLA alleles.

The CDR3 runs to 14 residues. Germline CDR1 and CDR2: LGHNA and YSLEER. J was trimmed by 7 bases and V by 3 bases; bases with no gene match: 1. This receptor was taken from a woman in her thirties or forties in good health and CMV-seronegative. J is TRBJ1-4 and V is TRBV4-3, with TRBD1 matching over 11 bases. The specimen sequenced was PBMCs. Here the CDR3 DNA reads TGCGCCAGCAGCCAGGGGACAGGGGGTGAAAAACTGTTTTTT. It codes for CASSQGTGGEKLFF.